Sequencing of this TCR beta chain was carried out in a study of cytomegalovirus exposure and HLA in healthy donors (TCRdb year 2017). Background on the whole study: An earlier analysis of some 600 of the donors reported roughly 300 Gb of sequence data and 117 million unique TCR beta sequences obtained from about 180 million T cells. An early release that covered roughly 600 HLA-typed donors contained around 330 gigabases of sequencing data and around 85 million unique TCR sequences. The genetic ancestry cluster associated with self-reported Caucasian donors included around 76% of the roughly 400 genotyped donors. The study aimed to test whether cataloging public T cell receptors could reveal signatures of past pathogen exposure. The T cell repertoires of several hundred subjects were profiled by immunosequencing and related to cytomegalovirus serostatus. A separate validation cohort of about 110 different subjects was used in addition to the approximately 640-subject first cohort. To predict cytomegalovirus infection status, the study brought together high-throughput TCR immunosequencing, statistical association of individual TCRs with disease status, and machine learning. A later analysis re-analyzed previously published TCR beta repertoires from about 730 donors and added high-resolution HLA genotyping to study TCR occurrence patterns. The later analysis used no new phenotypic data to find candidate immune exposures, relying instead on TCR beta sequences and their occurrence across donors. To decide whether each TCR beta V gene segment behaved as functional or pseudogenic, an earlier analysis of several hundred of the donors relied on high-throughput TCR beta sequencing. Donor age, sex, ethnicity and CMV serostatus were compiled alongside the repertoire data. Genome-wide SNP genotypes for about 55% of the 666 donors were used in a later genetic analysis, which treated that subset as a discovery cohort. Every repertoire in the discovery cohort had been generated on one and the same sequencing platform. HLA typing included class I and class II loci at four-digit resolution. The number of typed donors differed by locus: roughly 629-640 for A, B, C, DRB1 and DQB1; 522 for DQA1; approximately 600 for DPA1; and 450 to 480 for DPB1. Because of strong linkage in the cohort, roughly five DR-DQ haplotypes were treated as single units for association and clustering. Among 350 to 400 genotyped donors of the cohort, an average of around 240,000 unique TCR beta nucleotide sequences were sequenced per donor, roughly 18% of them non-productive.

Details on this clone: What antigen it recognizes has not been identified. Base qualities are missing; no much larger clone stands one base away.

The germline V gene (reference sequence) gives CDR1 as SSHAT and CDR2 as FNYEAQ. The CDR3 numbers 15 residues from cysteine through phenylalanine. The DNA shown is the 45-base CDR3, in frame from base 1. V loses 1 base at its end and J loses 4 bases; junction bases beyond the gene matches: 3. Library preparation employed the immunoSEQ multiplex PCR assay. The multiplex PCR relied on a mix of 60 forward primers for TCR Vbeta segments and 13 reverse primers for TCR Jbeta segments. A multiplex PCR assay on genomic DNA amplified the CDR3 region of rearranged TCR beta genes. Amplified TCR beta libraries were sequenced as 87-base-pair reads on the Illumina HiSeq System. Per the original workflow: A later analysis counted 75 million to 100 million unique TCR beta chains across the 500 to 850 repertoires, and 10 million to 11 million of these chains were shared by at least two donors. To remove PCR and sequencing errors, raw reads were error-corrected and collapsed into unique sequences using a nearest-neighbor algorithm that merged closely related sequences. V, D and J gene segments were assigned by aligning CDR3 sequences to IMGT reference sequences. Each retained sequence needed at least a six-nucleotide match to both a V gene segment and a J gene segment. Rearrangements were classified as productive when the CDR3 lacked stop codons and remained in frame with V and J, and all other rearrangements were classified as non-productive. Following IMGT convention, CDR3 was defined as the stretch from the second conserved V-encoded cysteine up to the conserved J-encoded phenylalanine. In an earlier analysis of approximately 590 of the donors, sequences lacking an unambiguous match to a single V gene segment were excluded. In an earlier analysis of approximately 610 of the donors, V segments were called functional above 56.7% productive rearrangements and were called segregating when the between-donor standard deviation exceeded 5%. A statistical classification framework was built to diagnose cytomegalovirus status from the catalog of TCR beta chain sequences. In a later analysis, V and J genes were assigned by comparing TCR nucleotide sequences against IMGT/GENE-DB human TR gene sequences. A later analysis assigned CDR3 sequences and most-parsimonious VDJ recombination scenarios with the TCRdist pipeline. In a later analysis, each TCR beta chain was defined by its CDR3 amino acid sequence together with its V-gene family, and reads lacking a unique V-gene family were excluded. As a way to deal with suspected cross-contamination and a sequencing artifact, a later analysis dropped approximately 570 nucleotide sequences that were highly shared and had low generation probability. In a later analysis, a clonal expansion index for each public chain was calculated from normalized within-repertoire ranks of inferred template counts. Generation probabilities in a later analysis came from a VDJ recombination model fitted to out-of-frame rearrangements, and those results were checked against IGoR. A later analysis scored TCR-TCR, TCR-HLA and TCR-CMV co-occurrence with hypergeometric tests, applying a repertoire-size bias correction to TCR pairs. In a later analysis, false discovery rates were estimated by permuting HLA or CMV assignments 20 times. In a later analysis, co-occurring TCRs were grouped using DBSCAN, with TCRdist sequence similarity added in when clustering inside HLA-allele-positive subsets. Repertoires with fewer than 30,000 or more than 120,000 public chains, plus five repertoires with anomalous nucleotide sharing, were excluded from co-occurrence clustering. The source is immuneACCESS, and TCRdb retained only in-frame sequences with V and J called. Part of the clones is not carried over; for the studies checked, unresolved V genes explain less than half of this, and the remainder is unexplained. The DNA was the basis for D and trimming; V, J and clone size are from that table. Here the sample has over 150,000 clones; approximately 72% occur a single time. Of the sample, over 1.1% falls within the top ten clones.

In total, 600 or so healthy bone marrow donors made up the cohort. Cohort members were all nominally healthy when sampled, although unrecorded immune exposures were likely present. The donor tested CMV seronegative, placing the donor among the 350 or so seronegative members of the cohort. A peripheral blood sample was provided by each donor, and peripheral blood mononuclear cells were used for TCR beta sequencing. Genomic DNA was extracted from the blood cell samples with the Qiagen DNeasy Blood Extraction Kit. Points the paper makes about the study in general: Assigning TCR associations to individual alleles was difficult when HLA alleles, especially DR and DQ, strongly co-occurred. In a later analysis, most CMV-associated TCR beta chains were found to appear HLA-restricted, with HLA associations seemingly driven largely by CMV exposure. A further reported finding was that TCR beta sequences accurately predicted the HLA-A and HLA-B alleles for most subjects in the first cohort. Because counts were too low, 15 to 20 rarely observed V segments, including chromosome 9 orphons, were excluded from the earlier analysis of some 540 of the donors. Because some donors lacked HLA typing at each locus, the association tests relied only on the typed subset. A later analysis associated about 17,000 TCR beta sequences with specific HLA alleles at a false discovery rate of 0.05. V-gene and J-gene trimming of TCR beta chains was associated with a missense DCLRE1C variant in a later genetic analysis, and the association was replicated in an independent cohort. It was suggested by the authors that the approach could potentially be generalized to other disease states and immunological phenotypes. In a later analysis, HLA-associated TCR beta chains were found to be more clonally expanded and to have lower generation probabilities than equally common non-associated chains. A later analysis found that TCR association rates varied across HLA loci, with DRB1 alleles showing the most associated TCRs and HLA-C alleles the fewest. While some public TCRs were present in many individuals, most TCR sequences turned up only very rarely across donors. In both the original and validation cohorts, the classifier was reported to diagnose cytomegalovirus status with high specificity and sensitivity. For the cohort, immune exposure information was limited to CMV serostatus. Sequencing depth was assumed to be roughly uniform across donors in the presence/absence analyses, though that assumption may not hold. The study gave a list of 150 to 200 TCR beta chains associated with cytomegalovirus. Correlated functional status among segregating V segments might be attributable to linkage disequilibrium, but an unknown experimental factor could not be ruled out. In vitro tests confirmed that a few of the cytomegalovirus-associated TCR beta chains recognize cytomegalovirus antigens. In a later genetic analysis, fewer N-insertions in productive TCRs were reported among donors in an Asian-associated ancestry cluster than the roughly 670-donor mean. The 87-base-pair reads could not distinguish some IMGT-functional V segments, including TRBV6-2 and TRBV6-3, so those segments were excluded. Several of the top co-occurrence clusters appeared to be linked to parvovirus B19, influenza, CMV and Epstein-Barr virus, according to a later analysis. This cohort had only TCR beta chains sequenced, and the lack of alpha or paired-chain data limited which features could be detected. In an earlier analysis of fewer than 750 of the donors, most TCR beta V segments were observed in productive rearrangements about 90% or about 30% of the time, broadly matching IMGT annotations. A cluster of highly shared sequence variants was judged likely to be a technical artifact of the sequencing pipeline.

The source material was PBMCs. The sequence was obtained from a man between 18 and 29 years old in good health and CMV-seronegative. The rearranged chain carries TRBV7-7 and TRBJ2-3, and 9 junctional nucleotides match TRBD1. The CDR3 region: CASSLGTGGPDTQYF. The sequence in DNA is TGTGCCAGCAGCTTAGGAACAGGGGGCCCAGATACGCAGTATTTT.